This T cell receptor beta chain was captured in a study of response to subunit inactivated influenza vaccine. TCRdb processed the RT-PCR reads anew with MiXCR; each CDR3 protein has one entry. The top ten hold approximately 10% of the sample, which has roughly 760,000 distinct CDR3 sequences, over 20% seen once. The CDR3 contains 15 residues. CDR1 SGHRS and CDR2 YFSETQ come from the germline V gene. The V gene lost 0 bases and the J gene lost 6 bases, with 14 bases spanning the gap. This TCR came from a man in his fifties or sixties who received an inactivated influenza vaccine. The source was PBMCs from blood, collected roughly 5 days after vaccination. J is TRBJ2-3 and V is TRBV5-1; D might be TRBD1 (5 bases). This CDR3 is CASSLAVTGSDTQYF. CDR3 coding DNA: TGCGCCAGCAGCTTGGCCGTTACAGGTTCCGATACGCAGTATTTT.